The T cell receptor beta chain under discussion was sequenced for a study of OX40 agonist ivuxolimab in advanced cancers. The overall study: Eligibility rules accepted prior anti-PD-1, anti-PD-L1 or anti-CTLA-4 therapy, and 40% had some. Partial responses were observed in three patients, of whom one had hepatocellular carcinoma and two had cutaneous melanoma.

As regards this clone: The target antigen is unknown.

Produced via immunoSEQ multiplex PCR; TCRdb's table is partial and in-frame only. The sample includes approximately 80,000 clones, roughly 89% of them seen just once. Regarding the study as a whole: Some nonresponders additionally presented with little normalized T-cell clonal expansion.

CDR3 length: 15 amino acids. Trimming took 4 bases from V and 0 from J, leaving 11 bases between them. Looked up from germline, CDR1 is SNHLY and CDR2 is FYNNEI. The material sequenced was CD4+ or CD8+ T cells sorted from blood, taken in a trial of the OX40 agonist ivuxolimab. The TCR originated in an adult with an advanced solid tumor such as melanoma, head and neck, liver or kidney cancer. The chain has TRBV2 and TRBJ2-3; maybe TRBD2 (6 bases). The DNA for the CDR3 is TGTGCCAGCAGTGCGGGGGAAACTAGCACAGATACGCAGTATTTT. Amino acid sequence: CASSAGETSTDTQYF.